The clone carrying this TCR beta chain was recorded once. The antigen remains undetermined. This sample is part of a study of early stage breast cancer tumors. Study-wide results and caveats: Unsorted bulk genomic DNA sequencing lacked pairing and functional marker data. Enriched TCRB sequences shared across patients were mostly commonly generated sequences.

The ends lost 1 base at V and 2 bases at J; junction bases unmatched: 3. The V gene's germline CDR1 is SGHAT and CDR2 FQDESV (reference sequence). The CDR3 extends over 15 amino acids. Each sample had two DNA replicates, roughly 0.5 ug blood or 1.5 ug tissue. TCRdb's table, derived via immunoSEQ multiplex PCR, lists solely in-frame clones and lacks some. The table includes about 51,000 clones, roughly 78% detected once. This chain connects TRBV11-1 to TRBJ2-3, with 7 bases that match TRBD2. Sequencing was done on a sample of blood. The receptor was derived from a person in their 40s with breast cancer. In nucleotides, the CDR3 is TGTGCCAGCAGCTTAGGGCGGGGGTACACAGATACGCAGTATTTT. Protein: CASSLGRGYTDTQYF.